One and the same sample provided the 3 T cell receptor beta chains below, sequenced in a study of blood T cells in healthy people across ages. For the second PCR, which ran for about 6 to 12 cycles, a sample-barcoded 5' primer and a J-beta primer mix were used. TCRdb passed the 5' RACE reads through MiXCR, listing each CDR3 protein once. The sample yields 1.5 million to 2 million distinct CDR3 sequences, 40% to 55% seen once. Sequenced sample: blood. The origin of the receptors is a woman aged 35 to 49 in good health.

The table lists this clonotype with a few counts. The junction departs from germline at one end; a sequencing error may be responsible. The chain joins TRBV20-1 to TRBJ2-3; no clear D. Germline V gene data show CDR1 as DFQATT and CDR2 as SNEGSKA (reference sequence). This CDR3 is 13 amino acids long. The CDR3 here is CSARDPFRDTQYF. CDR3 DNA sequence: TGCAGTGCCAGAGATCCCTTTAGAGATACGCAGTATTTT.

The chain couples TRBV25-1 to TRBJ1-4, with 7 bases identical to TRBD1. The ends lost 8 bases at V and 6 bases at J; junction bases unmatched: 6. The CDR3 totals 13 residues. Per the germline V gene, CDR1 is MGHDK and CDR2 is SYGVNS. The CDR3 DNA reads TGTGCCAGCTCGACAGGGATAGATGAAAAACTGTTTTTT. Translation: CASSTGIDEKLFF.

This sequence joins TRBV9 and TRBJ2-1, with TRBD2 identical over 11 bases. This CDR3 contains 16 residues. The junction had 5 bases not matched to a gene; V was cut back by 4 bases and J by 2 bases. The germline V gene encodes CDR1 SGDLS and CDR2 YYNGEE. The CDR3 here is CASSTRLAGPYNEQFF. DNA of the CDR3: TGTGCCAGCAGCACCCGACTAGCGGGGCCCTACAATGAGCAGTTCTTC.